These T cell receptor beta chains were read from a single sample in a study of CD8 T cells in ankylosing spondylitis. TCRdb reprocessed the 5' RACE reads with MiXCR, giving one entry per CDR3 protein. The sample lists 250,000 to 300,000 distinct CDR3 sequences, around 20% seen once, with less than 9.5% in the top ten. Input material: blood, either unsorted or a sorted T cell fraction (not recorded which). The origin of the receptors is a male donor with ankylosing spondylitis or in good health (not recorded which). The CDR3 runs from the conserved cysteine through the conserved F or W. A D gene is named only where the DNA matches it firmly. Rows give clone size only sometimes, using once, few, many, or a class for an expanded clone.

V	size	J	D	CDR3	DNA
TRBV28	-	TRBJ1-1	-	CASSFEGVNTEAFF	TGTGCCAGCAGTTTTGAGGGGGTAAACACTGAAGCTTTCTTT
TRBV30	few	TRBJ1-5	TRBD1	CAWRGTGNNQPQHF	TGTGCCTGGAGGGGGACAGGGAACAATCAGCCCCAGCATTTT
TRBV9	-	TRBJ2-6	-	CASSNGDSGANVLTF	TGTGCCAGCAGCAACGGAGATTCTGGGGCCAACGTCCTGACTTTC
TRBV27	-	TRBJ1-6	-	CASSPGTYNSPLHF	TGTGCCAGCAGTCCCGGGACTTATAATTCACCCCTCCACTTT
TRBV6-2/TRBV6-3	-	TRBJ2-2	TRBD2	CASSYRLADPNTGELFF	TGTGCCAGCAGTTACCGGCTAGCGGATCCTAACACCGGGGAGCTGTTTTTT
TRBV7-3	few	TRBJ2-2	-	CASSRQSTGELFF	TGTGCCAGCAGCCGACAGTCCACCGGGGAGCTGTTTTTT
TRBV20-1	many	TRBJ1-1	-	CSARRPNTEAFF	TGCAGTGCTAGGCGGCCGAACACTGAAGCTTTCTTT
TRBV7-8	-	TRBJ1-4	-	CASSLSPRQHRNEKLFF	TGTGCCAGCAGCTTATCCCCCCGACAGCATCGTAATGAAAAACTGTTTTTT
TRBV5-1	-	TRBJ2-1	TRBD2	CASSFSGLALDEQFF	TGCGCCAGCAGCTTCTCGGGACTAGCGTTGGATGAGCAGTTCTTC
TRBV21-1	few	TRBJ2-3	-	CASSPVSVAGKGDTQYF	TGTGCCAGCAGCCCTGTTTCGGTGGCGGGCAAGGGAGATACGCAGTATTTT
TRBV29-1	few	TRBJ1-3	-	CSVDEGGSGNTIYF	TGCAGCGTTGACGAAGGGGGCTCTGGAAACACCATATATTTT
TRBV6-5	-	TRBJ2-1	-	CASSYSFSGSYNEQFF	TGTGCCAGCAGTTACTCATTTTCAGGGTCCTACAATGAGCAGTTCTTC
TRBV19	few	TRBJ1-1	-	CASSIIGQGNTEAFF	TGTGCCAGTAGTATCATCGGCCAGGGGAACACTGAAGCTTTCTTT
TRBV12-3/TRBV12-4	many	TRBJ1-3	-	CASSLRQLSGNTIYF	TGTGCCAGCAGTTTGAGGCAGCTCTCTGGAAACACCATATATTTT
TRBV24-1	-	TRBJ1-5	-	CATSQGNNQPQHF	TGTGCCACCAGCCAGGGGAACAATCAGCCCCAGCATTTT
TRBV5-5	few	TRBJ1-1	-	CASSLVPTGQNTEAFF	TGTGCCAGCAGCTTGGTGCCTACAGGGCAGAACACTGAAGCTTTCTTT
TRBV4-1	few	TRBJ1-1	-	CASRDWLGADTEAFF	TGCGCCAGCAGAGACTGGTTGGGGGCAGATACTGAAGCTTTCTTT
TRBV7-8	-	TRBJ2-1	-	CASSLEVPRGWGAYNEQFF	TGTGCCAGCAGCTTAGAAGTCCCTAGGGGGTGGGGGGCCTACAATGAGCAGTTCTTC
TRBV9	-	TRBJ2-1	TRBD2	CASSGLAGGPNEQFF	TGTGCCAGCAGCGGCCTAGCGGGAGGGCCGAATGAGCAGTTCTTC
TRBV6-1	-	TRBJ2-5	-	CAVGGGLGETQYF	TGTGCCGTCGGAGGGGGGCTTGGGGAGACCCAGTACTTC
TRBV14	few	TRBJ2-1	-	CASSPRIYNEQFF	TGTGCCAGCAGCCCACGAATTTACAATGAGCAGTTCTTC
TRBV7-2	-	TRBJ1-1	-	CASSRTTGNTEAFF	TGTGCCAGCAGCCGAACGACAGGGAACACTGAAGCTTTCTTT
TRBV11-2	-	TRBJ1-3	TRBD1	CASSYTRQGRRGNTIYF	TGTGCCAGCAGCTATACCCGACAGGGGCGTCGCGGAAACACCATATATTTT
TRBV4-1	few	TRBJ2-3	-	CASSRGDSGKDTQYF	TGCGCCAGCAGCCGCGGGGACAGTGGAAAAGATACGCAGTATTTT
TRBV5-1	few	TRBJ2-3	TRBD1	CASSFRTGDSNTQYF	TGCGCCAGCAGCTTCCGGACAGGGGACTCAAATACGCAGTATTTT
TRBV29-1	many	TRBJ1-1	-	CSVRDVSNTEAFF	TGCAGCGTCCGGGACGTCTCGAACACTGAAGCTTTCTTT
TRBV10-3	-	TRBJ2-2	TRBD1	CAISQTGVSNTGELFF	TGTGCCATCAGCCAAACAGGGGTGTCGAACACCGGGGAGCTGTTTTTT
TRBV11-2	few	TRBJ2-1	-	CASSLGPDSEQFF	TGTGCCAGCAGCTTAGGGCCCGATAGTGAGCAGTTCTTC
TRBV7-2	-	TRBJ2-1	-	CASSLAGGGGPEQFF	TGTGCCAGCAGCTTAGCCGGGGGTGGGGGCCCTGAGCAGTTCTTC
TRBV20-1	-	TRBJ2-4	TRBD1	CSALQGVGNIQYF	TGCAGTGCTCTTCAGGGGGTGGGCAACATTCAGTACTTC
TRBV20-1	-	TRBJ2-2	-	CSASASGARNTGELFF	TGCAGTGCTAGTGCATCAGGGGCGAGGAACACCGGGGAGCTGTTTTTT
TRBV9	-	TRBJ2-1	-	CASSAMDRRVQNEQFF	TGTGCCAGCAGCGCCATGGACAGGAGGGTCCAAAATGAGCAGTTCTTC
TRBV15	-	TRBJ2-3	-	CATSRDPTDTQYF	TGTGCCACCAGCAGAGATCCCACAGATACGCAGTATTTT
TRBV5-1	-	TRBJ2-5	TRBD2	CASSIGLARQETQYF	TGCGCCAGCAGCATCGGACTAGCCCGTCAAGAGACCCAGTACTTC
TRBV28	few	TRBJ2-5	-	CASSLGFAALQETQYF	TGTGCCAGCAGTTTAGGTTTCGCGGCACTCCAAGAGACCCAGTACTTC
TRBV12-3/TRBV12-4	few	TRBJ1-6	TRBD1	CASSLGPGTGGRWVLNNSPLHF	TGTGCCAGCAGTTTGGGCCCCGGGACAGGGGGCCGTTGGGTGCTTAATAATTCACCCCTCCACTTT
TRBV5-1	few	TRBJ2-2	-	CASSVTPTGLTGELFF	TGCGCCAGCAGCGTAACACCGACAGGACTCACCGGGGAGCTGTTTTTT
TRBV9	many	TRBJ2-3	TRBD2	CASSASGAITDTQYF	TGTGCCAGCAGCGCTAGCGGGGCAATCACAGATACGCAGTATTTT
TRBV11-2	few	TRBJ1-5	-	CASSPGDLDNQPQHF	TGTGCCAGCAGCCCGGGAGATTTGGACAATCAGCCCCAGCATTTT
TRBV28	many	TRBJ2-2	-	CASRPGPDTGELFF	TGTGCCAGCAGACCGGGACCCGACACCGGGGAGCTGTTTTTT
TRBV4-2	many	TRBJ1-1	-	CASSQDSRTQEAFF	TGTGCCAGCAGCCAAGATTCCAGGACTCAGGAAGCTTTCTTT
TRBV6-1	-	TRBJ2-3	-	CASSKTGISTDTQYF	TGTGCCAGCAGTAAAACAGGGATTAGCACAGATACGCAGTATTTT
TRBV6-5	-	TRBJ2-5	TRBD2	CASSYRAGGSGAQYF	TGTGCCAGCAGTTACCGAGCGGGGGGTTCTGGGGCCCAGTACTTC
TRBV6-2/TRBV6-3	-	TRBJ2-2	-	CASSSGASGELFF	TGTGCCAGCAGTTCGGGGGCATCTGGGGAGCTGTTTTTT
TRBV5-1	-	TRBJ1-2	TRBD1	CASSGEGQGIGYGYTF	TGCGCCAGCAGCGGAGAGGGACAGGGCATAGGCTATGGCTACACCTTC
TRBV29-1	few	TRBJ1-1	-	CSVFSRGNTEAFF	TGCAGCGTGTTTAGCAGGGGTAACACTGAAGCTTTCTTT
TRBV11-2	-	TRBJ2-1	-	CASSLSGAPYNEQFF	TGTGCCAGCAGCTTATCAGGGGCCCCCTACAATGAGCAGTTCTTC
TRBV29-1	many	TRBJ1-2	-	CSAHSGPSGYTF	TGCAGCGCACACAGCGGGCCTAGTGGCTACACCTTC
TRBV5-1	few	TRBJ2-5	TRBD2	CASSLVPSGGQETQYF	TGCGCCAGCAGCTTGGTTCCTAGCGGTGGGCAAGAGACCCAGTACTTC
TRBV9	-	TRBJ2-5	-	CASSVGGADQQETQYF	TGTGCCAGCAGCGTAGGCGGAGCGGATCAACAAGAGACCCAGTACTTC
TRBV5-1	-	TRBJ2-5	TRBD1	CASSLVGQGSETQYF	TGCGCCAGCAGCTTGGTGGGACAGGGGTCAGAGACCCAGTACTTC
TRBV9	few	TRBJ2-5	TRBD2	CASSVAGSGVQETQYF	TGTGCCAGCAGCGTAGCCGGTAGCGGGGTTCAAGAGACCCAGTACTTC